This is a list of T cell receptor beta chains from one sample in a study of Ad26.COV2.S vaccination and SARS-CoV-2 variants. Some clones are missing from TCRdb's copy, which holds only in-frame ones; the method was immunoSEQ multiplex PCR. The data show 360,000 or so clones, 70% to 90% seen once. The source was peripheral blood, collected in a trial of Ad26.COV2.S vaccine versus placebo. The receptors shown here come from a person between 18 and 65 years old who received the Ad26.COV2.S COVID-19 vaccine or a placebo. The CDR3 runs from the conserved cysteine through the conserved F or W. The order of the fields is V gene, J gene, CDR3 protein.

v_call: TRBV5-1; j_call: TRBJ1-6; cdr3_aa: CASSSGGVNSPLHF
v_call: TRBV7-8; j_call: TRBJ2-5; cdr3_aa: CASSFFRGETQYF
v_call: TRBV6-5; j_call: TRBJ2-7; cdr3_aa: CASSNRIAGEQYF
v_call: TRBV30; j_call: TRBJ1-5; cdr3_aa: CAWSVQANQPQHF
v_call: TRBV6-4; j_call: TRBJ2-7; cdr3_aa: CASSDSQRVAAEQYF
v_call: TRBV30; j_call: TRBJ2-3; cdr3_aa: CACAITDTQYF
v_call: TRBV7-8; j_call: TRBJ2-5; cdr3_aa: CASSRSLETQYF
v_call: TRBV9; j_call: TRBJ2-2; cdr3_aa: CASSVRTNTGELFF
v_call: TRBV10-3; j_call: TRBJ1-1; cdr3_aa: CAISESQGYTEAFF
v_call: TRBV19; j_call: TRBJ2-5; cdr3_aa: CASWKRERFLVETQYF
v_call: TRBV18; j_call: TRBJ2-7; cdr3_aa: CASSPDGVIILSEQYF
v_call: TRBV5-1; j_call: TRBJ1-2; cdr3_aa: CASSVDMGYGYTF
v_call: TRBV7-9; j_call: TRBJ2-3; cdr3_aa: CASSPTGRASGDTQYF
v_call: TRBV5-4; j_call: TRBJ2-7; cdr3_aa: CASSLQGYEQYF
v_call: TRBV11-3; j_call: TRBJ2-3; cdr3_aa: CASSLVADTQYF
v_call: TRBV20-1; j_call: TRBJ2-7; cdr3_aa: CSARWNYEQYF
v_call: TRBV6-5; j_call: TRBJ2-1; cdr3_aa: CASISPEEQFF
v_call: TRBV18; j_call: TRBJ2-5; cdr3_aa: CASSPTGLHQETQYF
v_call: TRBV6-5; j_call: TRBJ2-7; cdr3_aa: CASSQGPGDTYEQYF
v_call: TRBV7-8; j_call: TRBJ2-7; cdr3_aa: CASSSEPRLAGSYEQYF
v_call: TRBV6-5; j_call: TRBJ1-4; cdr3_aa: CASSYTGQGLNEKLFF
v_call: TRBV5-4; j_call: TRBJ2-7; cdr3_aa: CASTPRGTLSSYEQYF
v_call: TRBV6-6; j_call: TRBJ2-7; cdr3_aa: CASSLRAEQYF
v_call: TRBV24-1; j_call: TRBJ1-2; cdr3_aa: CATSDPRQGANYGYTF
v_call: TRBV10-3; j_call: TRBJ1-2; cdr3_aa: CAIRGTGTTHGYTF
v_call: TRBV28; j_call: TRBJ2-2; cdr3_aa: CASSLRRPNTGELFF
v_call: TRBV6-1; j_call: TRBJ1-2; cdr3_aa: CASSEAQGLGYGYTF
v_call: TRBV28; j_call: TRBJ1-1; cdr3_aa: CASSSLTGKLHTEAFF
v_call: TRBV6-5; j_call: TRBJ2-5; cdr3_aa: CASSLGGALWAQYF
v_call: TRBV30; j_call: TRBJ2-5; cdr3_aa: CAGTSGRLYQETQYF
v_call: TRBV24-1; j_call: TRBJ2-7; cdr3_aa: CATKGQVTYEQYF
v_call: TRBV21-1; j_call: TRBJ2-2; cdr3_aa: CASSHRQAFNTGELFF
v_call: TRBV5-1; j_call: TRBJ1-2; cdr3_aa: CASSLDSINYGYTF
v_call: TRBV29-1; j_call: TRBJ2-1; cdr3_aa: CSVGEAGLGFF
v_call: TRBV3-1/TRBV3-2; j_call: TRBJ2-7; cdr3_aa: CASSQGGGSSYEQYF
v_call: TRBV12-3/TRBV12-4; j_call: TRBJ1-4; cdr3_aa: CASSLRGRVTF
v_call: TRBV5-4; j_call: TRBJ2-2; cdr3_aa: CASSLGGNGDNTGELFF
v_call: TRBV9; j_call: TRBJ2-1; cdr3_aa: CASSMTSGSGFYNEQFF
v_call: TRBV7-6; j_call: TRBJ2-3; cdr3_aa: CASSLQTIRTDTQYF
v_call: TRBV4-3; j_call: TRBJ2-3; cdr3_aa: CASSQARTDTQYF
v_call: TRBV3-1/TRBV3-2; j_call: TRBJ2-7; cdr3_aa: CASSPGLGQQYF
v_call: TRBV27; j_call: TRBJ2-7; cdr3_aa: CASSFGTSGSYEQYF
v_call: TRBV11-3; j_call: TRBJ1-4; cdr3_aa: CASSSSGTGVLSTNEKLFF
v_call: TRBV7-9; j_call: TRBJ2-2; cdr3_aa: CASSLSRREREGVGELFF
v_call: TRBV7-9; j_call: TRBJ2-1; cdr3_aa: CASYSGNEQFF
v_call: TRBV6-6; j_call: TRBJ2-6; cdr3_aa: CASILPGAGANVLTF
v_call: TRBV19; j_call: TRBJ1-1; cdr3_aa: CASSSRPDGGEAFF
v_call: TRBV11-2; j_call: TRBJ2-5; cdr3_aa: CASSPFTQETQYF
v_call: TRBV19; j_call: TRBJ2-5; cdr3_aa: CASRRTGGKTQYF
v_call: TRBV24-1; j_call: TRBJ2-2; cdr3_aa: CATSESGGTGELFF
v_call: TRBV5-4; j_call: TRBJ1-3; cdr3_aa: CASSFGQALSGNTIYF
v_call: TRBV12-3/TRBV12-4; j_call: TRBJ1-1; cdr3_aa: CASSSGWGTEAFF
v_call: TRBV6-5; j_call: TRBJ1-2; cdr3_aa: CASSPGWNYGYTF
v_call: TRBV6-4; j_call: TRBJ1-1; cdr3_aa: CASVGCDYTEAFF
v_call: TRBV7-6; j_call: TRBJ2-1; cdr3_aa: CASSLEVNNEQFF
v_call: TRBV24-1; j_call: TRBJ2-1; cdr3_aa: CATKGLLF
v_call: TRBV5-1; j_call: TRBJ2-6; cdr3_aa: CASRRTGATGANVLTF
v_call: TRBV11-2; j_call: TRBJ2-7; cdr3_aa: CASSLERTSSYEQYF
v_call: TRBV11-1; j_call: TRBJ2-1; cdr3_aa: CASSLVSFRGPQGQFF
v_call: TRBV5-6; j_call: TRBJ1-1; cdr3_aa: CASSQATPLNTEAFF